This T cell receptor beta chain was sequenced for a study of tumor-infiltrating lymphocytes in primary liver carcinoma. Overall study results and limits: Bulk unsorted samples prevented comparison of CD4+ and CD8+ repertoires.

This clonotype has more than one count but fewer than ten. Its antigen is undetermined. The authors made TCR beta cDNA from 400 to 550 ng total RNA with a constant-region primer. Investigators got TCR beta libraries out of three nested multiplex PCR rounds, done with slightly modified ARM-PCR. PCR rounds one and two used TRBV1-TRBV30 forward primers with a C-beta reverse primer for 10 cycles each. MiXCR was run by TCRdb on the multiplex PCR reads, yielding one entry per CDR3 protein. The data contain about 320,000 distinct CDR3 sequences, about 50% of them singletons. This CDR3 is built from 14 residues. CDR1 and CDR2 (germline): SEHNR, FQNEAQ (reference sequence). V lost 5 bases to trimming and J lost 6 bases, with 13 bases between them. Blood RNA was derived from unsorted whole blood, and germline DNA was extracted too.

The sequence derives from a woman in her twenties or thirties with primary liver carcinoma and hepatitis B virus infection. The sample was peripheral blood. The gene calls are TRBV7-9 and TRBJ1-4; possible D gene TRBD1, 5 bases. This CDR3 reads CASSRGLGDEKLFF. The CDR3 nucleotides read TGTGCCAGCAGCCGTGGACTGGGGGATGAAAAACTGTTTTTT.